This is a list of T cell receptor beta chains from one sample in a study of T cells in localized non-small cell lung cancer. Assay used: immunoSEQ multiplex PCR; TCRdb lists only in-frame clones, some missing. The sample has 75,000 to 95,000 clones; 80% are singletons. The input for sequencing was PBMCs, taken before any cancer treatment. The receptors were gathered from a man aged 40 to 70 with stage II squamous cell lung carcinoma. Both conserved end residues are part of each CDR3. A D gene is named only where the DNA matches it firmly. Size tells how often a clone was seen (once, few, many) or the class of an expanded clone, and some rows leave it out.

v_gene: TRBV9; abundance: -; d_gene: -; j_gene: TRBJ2-2; CDR3aa: CASSVVQGPTGELFF; CDR3nt: TGTGCCAGCAGCGTAGTACAGGGACCCACCGGGGAGCTGTTTTTT
v_gene: TRBV28; abundance: -; d_gene: -; j_gene: TRBJ1-6; CDR3aa: CASTRVGGWNSPLHF; CDR3nt: TGTGCCAGCACCCGGGTCGGGGGATGGAATTCACCCCTCCACTTT
v_gene: TRBV5-4; abundance: few; d_gene: -; j_gene: TRBJ1-1; CDR3aa: CATSGENLNTEAFF; CDR3nt: TGTGCCACATCGGGAGAAAACTTAAACACTGAAGCTTTCTTT
v_gene: TRBV7-9; abundance: -; d_gene: -; j_gene: TRBJ1-2; CDR3aa: CASSPGVHYGYTF; CDR3nt: TGTGCCAGCAGCCCAGGGGTTCACTATGGCTACACCTTC
v_gene: TRBV6-6; abundance: -; d_gene: -; j_gene: TRBJ1-2; CDR3aa: CASSYDRGGYTF; CDR3nt: TGTGCCAGCAGTTACGACCGTGGAGGCTACACCTTC
v_gene: TRBV18; abundance: -; d_gene: -; j_gene: TRBJ2-7; CDR3aa: CASSPTHYEQYF; CDR3nt: TGTGCCAGCTCACCAACCCACTACGAGCAGTACTTC
v_gene: TRBV11-3; abundance: few; d_gene: -; j_gene: TRBJ2-7; CDR3aa: CASSPYDKPYEQYF; CDR3nt: TGTGCCAGCAGCCCATATGACAAGCCCTACGAGCAGTACTTC
v_gene: TRBV7-9; abundance: -; d_gene: TRBD2; j_gene: TRBJ2-2; CDR3aa: CASSGAIGGKNTGELFF; CDR3nt: TGTGCCAGCAGCGGAGCCATCGGGGGGAAAAACACCGGGGAGCTGTTTTTT
v_gene: TRBV5-6; abundance: -; d_gene: TRBD1; j_gene: TRBJ1-1; CDR3aa: CASSLIRTGDTEAFF; CDR3nt: TGTGCCAGCAGCTTGATCCGGACAGGGGACACTGAAGCTTTCTTT
v_gene: TRBV7-8; abundance: -; d_gene: -; j_gene: TRBJ2-1; CDR3aa: CASSFSSSSYNEQFF; CDR3nt: TGTGCCAGCAGCTTCTCTTCCAGCTCCTACAATGAGCAGTTCTTC
v_gene: TRBV7-9; abundance: many; d_gene: -; j_gene: TRBJ1-1; CDR3aa: CASSFEGTEAFF; CDR3nt: TGTGCCAGCAGCTTCGAGGGCACTGAAGCTTTCTTT
v_gene: TRBV11-2; abundance: -; d_gene: -; j_gene: TRBJ2-1; CDR3aa: CASSPGVGGNNEQFF; CDR3nt: TGTGCCAGCAGCCCGGGGGTAGGGGGAAACAATGAGCAGTTCTTC
v_gene: TRBV5-1; abundance: -; d_gene: TRBD2; j_gene: TRBJ2-7; CDR3aa: CASSWGTSSYEQYF; CDR3nt: TGCGCCAGCAGCTGGGGGACTAGCTCCTACGAGCAGTACTTC
v_gene: TRBV9; abundance: -; d_gene: -; j_gene: TRBJ2-5; CDR3aa: CASSVGDPERETQYF; CDR3nt: TGTGCCAGCAGCGTAGGGGACCCCGAACGAGAGACCCAGTACTTC
v_gene: TRBV6-6; abundance: -; d_gene: TRBD1; j_gene: TRBJ1-5; CDR3aa: CASSPGQGNNQPQHF; CDR3nt: TGTGCCAGCAGTCCGGGACAGGGGAATAATCAGCCCCAGCATTTT
v_gene: TRBV28; abundance: few; d_gene: -; j_gene: TRBJ1-1; CDR3aa: CASRRLGYDTEAFF; CDR3nt: TGTGCCAGCAGACGCCTGGGGTATGACACTGAAGCTTTCTTT
v_gene: TRBV19; abundance: -; d_gene: TRBD1; j_gene: TRBJ1-2; CDR3aa: CASRSLSNPTGGGYTF; CDR3nt: TGTGCCAGTAGAAGCCTCTCAAACCCGACAGGGGGTGGCTACACCTTC
v_gene: TRBV5-4; abundance: -; d_gene: TRBD2; j_gene: TRBJ2-5; CDR3aa: CASSGGGAGHQETQYF; CDR3nt: TGTGCCAGCAGCGGGGGGGGTGCAGGGCACCAAGAGACCCAGTACTTC
v_gene: TRBV5-1; abundance: -; d_gene: TRBD1; j_gene: TRBJ2-7; CDR3aa: CASSPDRGGNEQYF; CDR3nt: TGCGCCAGCAGCCCGGACAGGGGGGGCAACGAGCAGTACTTC
v_gene: TRBV15; abundance: -; d_gene: TRBD1; j_gene: TRBJ2-1; CDR3aa: CATSRGGTARGWDEQFF; CDR3nt: TGTGCCACCAGCAGAGGTGGGACAGCCAGGGGTTGGGATGAGCAGTTCTTC
v_gene: TRBV4-1; abundance: -; d_gene: -; j_gene: TRBJ1-2; CDR3aa: CASSHIVEGANYGYTF; CDR3nt: TGCGCCAGCAGTCACATAGTAGAGGGAGCTAACTATGGCTACACCTTC
v_gene: TRBV2; abundance: -; d_gene: -; j_gene: TRBJ2-5; CDR3aa: CASSEWETQYF; CDR3nt: TGTGCCAGCAGTGAATGGGAGACCCAGTACTTC
v_gene: TRBV29-1; abundance: -; d_gene: TRBD1; j_gene: TRBJ1-3; CDR3aa: CSVRTGGGNTIYF; CDR3nt: TGCAGCGTTCGGACAGGGGGTGGAAACACCATATATTTT
v_gene: TRBV11-3; abundance: -; d_gene: TRBD1; j_gene: TRBJ2-2; CDR3aa: CASSGRQGAGELFF; CDR3nt: TGTGCCAGCAGCGGTCGACAGGGGGCCGGGGAGCTGTTTTTT
v_gene: TRBV19; abundance: -; d_gene: TRBD1; j_gene: TRBJ2-7; CDR3aa: CASSIRDRDEQYF; CDR3nt: TGTGCCAGTAGTATCCGGGACAGGGACGAGCAGTACTTC